Reported below is one T cell receptor (beta chain). Its antigen remains unidentified. Vbeta (60) and Jbeta (13) primers were used in the PCR. The table came from immunoSEQ multiplex PCR; TCRdb's copy has only in-frame clones and leaves some out. Here the sample spans about 160,000 clones, around four fifths being singletons. The junction had 8 bases not matched to a gene; V was cut back by 0 bases and J by 0 bases. The CDR3 contains 19 residues. Germline V gene lookup returns CDR1 SGDLS and CDR2 YYNGEE. The data originate from a study of cytomegalovirus exposure and HLA in healthy donors. Regarding the study as a whole: With later analysis, a missense DCLRE1C variant became linked to TCR beta V- and J-gene trimming.

The chain has TRBV9 and TRBJ2-2; 10 bases align to TRBD2. Sequencing was done on a sample of PBMCs. The TCR comes from a man aged 30 to 39 in good health and CMV-seronegative. The CDR3: CASSVVFSGGIANTGELFF. As DNA, the CDR3 is TGTGCCAGCAGCGTAGTTTTTAGCGGGGGGATCGCGAACACCGGGGAGCTGTTTTTT. Full variable domain (remainder filled in from reference TRBV9 and TRBJ2-2): DSGVTQTPKHLITATGQRVTLRCSPRSGDLSVYWYQQSLDQGLQFLIQYYNGEERAKGNILERFSAQQFPDLHSELNLSSLELGDSALYFCASSVVFSGGIANTGELFFGEGSRLTVL.